These T cell receptor beta chains were read from a single sample in a study of T-cell reconstitution after alpha-beta-depleted transplantation in children. TCRdb re-called the PCR reads through MiXCR, storing one row per CDR3 protein. The sample has about 240,000 distinct CDR3 sequences; roughly 26% are singletons. Source: PBMCs, taken before TCRalphabeta/CD19-depleted stem cell transplant. The receptors come from a girl between 2 and 10 years old with Fanconi anemia, due to receive a stem cell transplant. The CDR3 runs from the conserved cysteine through the conserved F or W. A D gene is named only where the DNA matches it firmly. Expanded clones get a size class; other rows say once, few or many, or leave the size out.

cdr3_nt: TGTGCCAGCAGCGGACCAAGCCTCGGACAGGGGACCTACGAGCAGTACTTC; cdr3_aa: CASSGPSLGQGTYEQYF; d_call: TRBD1; j_call: TRBJ2-7; clone_size: few; v_call: TRBV7-8
cdr3_nt: TGCAGCGTTGGTCCCGGGACTAGCGGGGTGAGAGAGACCCAGTACTTC; cdr3_aa: CSVGPGTSGVRETQYF; d_call: TRBD2; j_call: TRBJ2-5; clone_size: -; v_call: TRBV29-1
cdr3_nt: TGCAGCGTTGAACCGCGTATTCTAGCGGAATACGAGCAGTACTTC; cdr3_aa: CSVEPRILAEYEQYF; d_call: TRBD2; j_call: TRBJ2-7; clone_size: -; v_call: TRBV29-1
cdr3_nt: TGCAGCGTCCCTCTATACCTCGACAGCAACGAGCAGTACTTC; cdr3_aa: CSVPLYLDSNEQYF; d_call: -; j_call: TRBJ2-7; clone_size: -; v_call: TRBV29-1
cdr3_nt: TGTGCCAGCAGCTTTGGGGACAGGACGGAAGGCTACACCTTC; cdr3_aa: CASSFGDRTEGYTF; d_call: TRBD1; j_call: TRBJ1-2; clone_size: few; v_call: TRBV7-9
cdr3_nt: TGCGCCAGCAGCATCGCAGGGACAGGGAGCTACAATGAGCAGTTCTTC; cdr3_aa: CASSIAGTGSYNEQFF; d_call: TRBD1; j_call: TRBJ2-1; clone_size: few; v_call: TRBV5-1
cdr3_nt: TGCAGCGTTGATCAGGGGAGGGGGGAGACCCAGTACTTC; cdr3_aa: CSVDQGRGETQYF; d_call: -; j_call: TRBJ2-5; clone_size: many; v_call: TRBV29-1
cdr3_nt: TGCAGCGTTGGGCACGCGGACCGCACAGATACGCAGTATTTT; cdr3_aa: CSVGHADRTDTQYF; d_call: -; j_call: TRBJ2-3; clone_size: -; v_call: TRBV29-1
cdr3_nt: TGTGCCAGCAGCTCGGTAACTGGGGCCAACGTCCTGACTTTC; cdr3_aa: CASSSVTGANVLTF; d_call: -; j_call: TRBJ2-6; clone_size: -; v_call: TRBV7-9
cdr3_nt: TGCAGCGTTGATGAAGCGGGGGGGCTTGGCAATGAGCAGTTCTTC; cdr3_aa: CSVDEAGGLGNEQFF; d_call: TRBD2; j_call: TRBJ2-1; clone_size: -; v_call: TRBV29-1
cdr3_nt: TGCAGTGCTAGAAGGACAGTGGACCACGAGCAGTACTTC; cdr3_aa: CSARRTVDHEQYF; d_call: -; j_call: TRBJ2-7; clone_size: -; v_call: TRBV20-1
cdr3_nt: TGTGCCAGCAGTTTGCTGGGTGAAAAACTGTTTTTT; cdr3_aa: CASSLLGEKLFF; d_call: -; j_call: TRBJ1-4; clone_size: -; v_call: TRBV28
cdr3_nt: TGTGCCACCACCGGGACAGTCTTCTACGAGCAGTACTTC; cdr3_aa: CATTGTVFYEQYF; d_call: TRBD1; j_call: TRBJ2-7; clone_size: many; v_call: TRBV28
cdr3_nt: TGCAGCGTTTCGTACAGTCTCCCCGACGAGCAGTACTTC; cdr3_aa: CSVSYSLPDEQYF; d_call: -; j_call: TRBJ2-7; clone_size: many; v_call: TRBV29-1
cdr3_nt: TGTGCCAGCAGTTACTCGAGGGCTAGCGGGAGGGACGAGCAGTACTTC; cdr3_aa: CASSYSRASGRDEQYF; d_call: TRBD2; j_call: TRBJ2-7; clone_size: few; v_call: TRBV6-5
cdr3_nt: TGTGCCACCTCGACGTCCGGGGGGGATTACAATGAGCAGTTCTTC; cdr3_aa: CATSTSGGDYNEQFF; d_call: TRBD2; j_call: TRBJ2-1; clone_size: -; v_call: TRBV28
cdr3_nt: TGTGCCAGCAGTTTCTGTACCGTGGAGCTGTTTTTT; cdr3_aa: CASSFCTVELFF; d_call: -; j_call: TRBJ2-2; clone_size: once; v_call: TRBV12-3/TRBV12-4
cdr3_nt: TGCAGTGCTAGGCGGCGGGAGAGTCTCTACGAGCAGTACTTC; cdr3_aa: CSARRRESLYEQYF; d_call: TRBD2; j_call: TRBJ2-7; clone_size: many; v_call: TRBV20-1
cdr3_nt: TGTGCCAGCACTTTGGTAGAACGGAGCACAGATACGCAGTATTTT; cdr3_aa: CASTLVERSTDTQYF; d_call: -; j_call: TRBJ2-3; clone_size: -; v_call: TRBV2
cdr3_nt: TGTGCCAGCTCACCACCGAGGCCTCAGAACACCGGGGAGCTGTTTTTT; cdr3_aa: CASSPPRPQNTGELFF; d_call: -; j_call: TRBJ2-2; clone_size: few; v_call: TRBV18
cdr3_nt: TGTGCCAGCAGAGGACTAGCGGGGGTCGATGAGCAGTTCTTC; cdr3_aa: CASRGLAGVDEQFF; d_call: TRBD2; j_call: TRBJ2-1; clone_size: -; v_call: TRBV5-5
cdr3_nt: TGTGCCAGCAGTCAGGGACTGTACTACGAGCAGTACTTC; cdr3_aa: CASSQGLYYEQYF; d_call: -; j_call: TRBJ2-7; clone_size: -; v_call: TRBV6-1
cdr3_nt: TGCAGCGTTGAAGGTAGCGGGAACGTCCCCCAGTACTTC; cdr3_aa: CSVEGSGNVPQYF; d_call: TRBD2; j_call: TRBJ2-5; clone_size: few; v_call: TRBV29-1
cdr3_nt: TGCAGTGCTAGAGATCACAGCGGGAGCACAGATACGCAGTATTTT; cdr3_aa: CSARDHSGSTDTQYF; d_call: -; j_call: TRBJ2-3; clone_size: -; v_call: TRBV20-1
cdr3_nt: TGTGCCAGCAGCTTGTTTAGCGACACAGATACGCAGTATTTT; cdr3_aa: CASSLFSDTDTQYF; d_call: -; j_call: TRBJ2-3; clone_size: -; v_call: TRBV7-2
cdr3_nt: TGTGCCAGCTCACCAGGGGCGGTGAGCTCCTACAATGAGCAGTTCTTC; cdr3_aa: CASSPGAVSSYNEQFF; d_call: -; j_call: TRBJ2-1; clone_size: -; v_call: TRBV18
cdr3_nt: TGTGCCAGCAGTTACACCAACGACAGGGATGAGCAGCCCCAGCATTTT; cdr3_aa: CASSYTNDRDEQPQHF; d_call: TRBD1; j_call: TRBJ1-5; clone_size: -; v_call: TRBV6-7
cdr3_nt: TGCGCCAGCAGCCAAGGGTGGGGGGAGACCCAGTACTTC; cdr3_aa: CASSQGWGETQYF; d_call: -; j_call: TRBJ2-5; clone_size: -; v_call: TRBV4-1
cdr3_nt: TGTGCCAGCAGCTTACCGCGGGACCTTACTGAAGCTTTCTTT; cdr3_aa: CASSLPRDLTEAFF; d_call: -; j_call: TRBJ1-1; clone_size: -; v_call: TRBV21-1
cdr3_nt: TGCGCCAGCAGACCGTTCGGGACAGGTACCTACGAGCAGTACTTC; cdr3_aa: CASRPFGTGTYEQYF; d_call: TRBD1; j_call: TRBJ2-7; clone_size: -; v_call: TRBV5-1
cdr3_nt: TGTGCCAGCAGCTTGGGTGGGGGGACTGGAGCCAAAAACATTCAGTACTTC; cdr3_aa: CASSLGGGTGAKNIQYF; d_call: -; j_call: TRBJ2-4; clone_size: -; v_call: TRBV5-4
cdr3_nt: TGCAGCGTTGATGGGGATGGGGAGCAGTACTTC; cdr3_aa: CSVDGDGEQYF; d_call: -; j_call: TRBJ2-7; clone_size: many; v_call: TRBV29-1
cdr3_nt: TGTGCCAGCACCGGGACAGGGCCCTATACGCAGTATTTT; cdr3_aa: CASTGTGPYTQYF; d_call: TRBD1; j_call: TRBJ2-3; clone_size: many; v_call: TRBV27
cdr3_nt: TGTGCCAGCAGTTCCCCTCAGACAGGGTCGTACCAAGAGACCCAGTACTTC; cdr3_aa: CASSSPQTGSYQETQYF; d_call: TRBD1; j_call: TRBJ2-5; clone_size: -; v_call: TRBV6-5
cdr3_nt: TGTGCCAGCAGTGAATATAGGGGCAGGGGAAGACACAATGAGCAGTTCTTC; cdr3_aa: CASSEYRGRGRHNEQFF; d_call: -; j_call: TRBJ2-1; clone_size: -; v_call: TRBV25-1
cdr3_nt: TGCAGCGTTCACGGGGGCACAGATACGCAGTATTTT; cdr3_aa: CSVHGGTDTQYF; d_call: -; j_call: TRBJ2-3; clone_size: few; v_call: TRBV29-1
cdr3_nt: TGCAGTGCTAGTAGCGTGGATGAGCAGTTCTTC; cdr3_aa: CSASSVDEQFF; d_call: -; j_call: TRBJ2-1; clone_size: many; v_call: TRBV20-1
cdr3_nt: TGTGCCAGCAGTTACCCGCAAACGAACACTGAAGCTTTCTTT; cdr3_aa: CASSYPQTNTEAFF; d_call: -; j_call: TRBJ1-1; clone_size: many; v_call: TRBV6-5
cdr3_nt: TGCAGCGTTGAGATCGGGACCCTCTATGGCTACACCTTC; cdr3_aa: CSVEIGTLYGYTF; d_call: -; j_call: TRBJ1-2; clone_size: once; v_call: TRBV29-1
cdr3_nt: TGTGCCAGCAGCTTAGGTGCGGTAATGACCTACGAGCAGTACTTC; cdr3_aa: CASSLGAVMTYEQYF; d_call: -; j_call: TRBJ2-7; clone_size: many; v_call: TRBV7-2
cdr3_nt: TGTGCCAGCAGTGAAACGGGATGCTACGAGCAGTACTTC; cdr3_aa: CASSETGCYEQYF; d_call: -; j_call: TRBJ2-7; clone_size: -; v_call: TRBV25-1
cdr3_nt: TGTGCCAGCAGTTTCGAGTCGCGGGGCTACACCTTC; cdr3_aa: CASSFESRGYTF; d_call: -; j_call: TRBJ1-2; clone_size: many; v_call: TRBV7-9
cdr3_nt: TGTGCCAGCAGCTCGAAGACGGACGGGTTCTATGGCTACACCTTC; cdr3_aa: CASSSKTDGFYGYTF; d_call: -; j_call: TRBJ1-2; clone_size: few; v_call: TRBV7-2
cdr3_nt: TGTGCCAGCAGCTTAGGAGAGAGGGACAATGAGCAGTTCTTC; cdr3_aa: CASSLGERDNEQFF; d_call: -; j_call: TRBJ2-1; clone_size: -; v_call: TRBV7-8
cdr3_nt: TGCAGTGCTAGAGATTTTTGGGCGGGACCCTCCTACGAGCAGTACTTC; cdr3_aa: CSARDFWAGPSYEQYF; d_call: -; j_call: TRBJ2-7; clone_size: many; v_call: TRBV20-1
cdr3_nt: TGCAGCGTAACTCCCCCGGCGGGACAGCTCCAAGAGACCCAGTACTTC; cdr3_aa: CSVTPPAGQLQETQYF; d_call: -; j_call: TRBJ2-5; clone_size: few; v_call: TRBV29-1
cdr3_nt: TGCAGTGCAACTGTACGGACACTCGGCGAGCAGTACTTC; cdr3_aa: CSATVRTLGEQYF; d_call: -; j_call: TRBJ2-7; clone_size: few; v_call: TRBV20-1
cdr3_nt: TGCAGCGCCCGAGGGGGGGACTCCTACGAGCAGTACTTC; cdr3_aa: CSARGGDSYEQYF; d_call: -; j_call: TRBJ2-7; clone_size: -; v_call: TRBV29-1
cdr3_nt: TGCAGCGTCGGACAGCCAGACTACGAGCAGTACTTC; cdr3_aa: CSVGQPDYEQYF; d_call: -; j_call: TRBJ2-7; clone_size: many; v_call: TRBV29-1
cdr3_nt: TGCAGCGTTGAACAGGGGAAAGCAGAGACCCAGTACTTC; cdr3_aa: CSVEQGKAETQYF; d_call: -; j_call: TRBJ2-5; clone_size: many; v_call: TRBV29-1
cdr3_nt: TGTGCCAGCAGTTTAGCGGGAGTCACCGGGGAGCTGTTTTTT; cdr3_aa: CASSLAGVTGELFF; d_call: -; j_call: TRBJ2-2; clone_size: few; v_call: TRBV12-3/TRBV12-4
cdr3_nt: TGCAGTGCTAGGGTTAGGGGAGATACGCAGTATTTT; cdr3_aa: CSARVRGDTQYF; d_call: -; j_call: TRBJ2-3; clone_size: few; v_call: TRBV20-1
cdr3_nt: TGTGCCAGCAGCGTAGTAGCCGGGACAGGACAAGAGACCCAGTACTTC; cdr3_aa: CASSVVAGTGQETQYF; d_call: TRBD1; j_call: TRBJ2-5; clone_size: many; v_call: TRBV9
cdr3_nt: TGTGCCATCAGTCCGGGACAGGGGGCTTACGAGCAGTACTTC; cdr3_aa: CAISPGQGAYEQYF; d_call: TRBD1; j_call: TRBJ2-7; clone_size: many; v_call: TRBV10-3
cdr3_nt: TGCAGCGCAGAGACAGGGGTCTATGGCTACACCTTC; cdr3_aa: CSAETGVYGYTF; d_call: TRBD1; j_call: TRBJ1-2; clone_size: many; v_call: TRBV29-1
cdr3_nt: TGCAGCGTTGAAGGGGTAGACCGGGACGCTAGATCTACTGAAGCTTTCTTT; cdr3_aa: CSVEGVDRDARSTEAFF; d_call: -; j_call: TRBJ1-1; clone_size: few; v_call: TRBV29-1